Each of the 27 T cell receptor beta chains below was sequenced from the same sample in a study of CD8 T cells in Susac syndrome (dated 2019 in TCRdb). Libraries were made using the immunoSEQ multiplex PCR assay. RNA was extracted using the RNeasy kit, and roughly 0.5 to 1 ug of the RNA was reverse transcribed with random hexamers. TCRdb handled the public reads itself, with Q25 trimming in fastp and clone calling in MiXCR, and kept productive beta chains. Here each entry gathers all rows of one CDR3 protein and keeps the most common genes and DNA. The sample table records about 210,000 distinct CDR3 sequences; 95% of these occur just once. The biggest ten clones account for 0.095% to 0.12% of the sample. What was sequenced was CD4+ T cells from PBMCs. The receptors stem from a human donor in good health.

V and J are TRBV12-3 or TRBV12-4 and TRBJ1-1; 9 bases line up with TRBD1. V shed 6 bases and J 11 bases; nucleotides not matched to a gene: 4. The CDR3 runs to 11 residues. CDR3 region: CASRGQGFAFF. CDR3 coding DNA: TGTGCCAGCAGGGGACAGGGTTTTGCTTTCTTT.

The V gene is TRBV6-2 or TRBV6-3, the J gene TRBJ2-7; D remains ambiguous. This CDR3 has 12 amino acids. Trimming shortened V by 8 bases and J by 7 bases, and 15 bases separated the two germline ends. From germline, CDR1 is MNHEY and CDR2 SVGEGT. The CDR3 sequence: CASGSPWDEQYF. The DNA of the CDR3 is TGTGCCAGCGGATCCCCTTGGGATGAGCAGTACTTC.

The rearrangement uses TRBV29-1 and TRBJ1-2; TRBD1 matches at 7 bases. The CDR3 is 13 residues long. Trimming removed 7 bases from V and 8 bases from J; junction bases left unmatched: 13. Germline V gene data show CDR1 as SQVTM and CDR2 as ANQGSEA. Written as DNA, the CDR3 is TGCAGCGGTCAGACAGGGAAGGGTGACGGCTACACCTTC. The encoded protein is CSGQTGKGDGYTF. The whole variable domain, filled in from reference TRBV29-1 and TRBJ1-2, reads SAVISQKPSRDICQRGTSLTIQCQVDSQVTMMFWYRQQPGQSLTLIATANQGSEATYESGFVIDKFPISRPNLTFSTLTVSNMSPEDSSIYLCSGQTGKGDGYTFGSGTRLTVV.

This chain joins TRBV27 and TRBJ1-1; D unresolved. Trimming shortened V by 6 bases and J by 5 bases, and 16 bases separated the two germline ends. The CDR3 loop spans 14 amino acids. The germline CDR1 and CDR2 sequences are MNHEY and SMNVEV (reference sequence). The DNA of the CDR3 is TGTGCCAGCAGCCGCAACCCCGTGGGGACTGAAGCTTTCTTT. Its protein is CASSRNPVGTEAFF.

The genes are TRBV25-1 and TRBJ2-5, with D possibly TRBD1 on 6 matching bases. V dropped 2 bases and J dropped 7 bases, with 11 bases sitting between them. The CDR3 spans 13 residues. The germline CDR1 and CDR2 sequences are MGHDK and SYGVNS. Written as DNA, the CDR3 is TGTGCCAGCAGTGAAAACCGAGGGGGGACCCAGTACTTC. Translated, it gives CASSENRGGTQYF.

The J gene is TRBJ2-3, the V gene TRBV11-2; tentative D call: TRBD2 (5 bases). CDR1 is SGHAT and CDR2 is FQNNGV in the germline V gene. This CDR3 is 14 amino acids long. V shed 1 base and J shed 8 bases, with 13 bases lying between them. The CDR3 region is CASSLVGEGGTQYF. The CDR3 region has the DNA TGTGCCAGCAGCTTAGTCGGCGAGGGCGGTACGCAGTATTTT.

J is TRBJ2-7 and V is TRBV30, with a possible D match to TRBD1 (5 bases). The V end lost 0 bases, the J end lost 2 bases, and 8 bases lay between the germline ends. CDR3 length: 13 residues. The germline gives CDR1 GTSNPN, CDR2 SVGIG (reference sequence). CDR3 region: CAWSVQATYEQYV. As DNA, the CDR3 is TGTGCCTGGAGTGTACAGGCTACCTACGAGCAGTACGTC.

This sequence joins TRBV3-1 and TRBJ1-5; TRBD1 is a possible D gene (6 bases). This CDR3 is 15 amino acids long. The V and J ends lost 0 bases and 6 bases respectively, with 12 bases between them. The germline V gene encodes CDR1 LGHDT and CDR2 YNNKEL (reference sequence). The CDR3 protein is CASSQEAWGPQPQHF. Written as DNA, the CDR3 is TGTGCCAGCAGCCAAGAGGCTTGGGGGCCTCAGCCCCAGCATTTT.

The V gene is TRBV2, the J gene TRBJ2-2; D is uncertain. CDR1 is SNHLY and CDR2 is FYNNEI in the germline V gene. The germline V and J ends were trimmed by 1 base and 0 bases, with 9 bases remaining between them. The length of the CDR3 is 16 residues. CDR3 in amino acids: CASSEVGSANTGELFF. CDR3 DNA: TGTGCCAGCAGTGAAGTCGGTTCCGCGAACACCGGGGAGCTGTTTTTT.

The chain recombines TRBV30 with TRBJ1-5, with a weak D call TRBD1 (6 bases). The germline V gene has CDR1 GTSNPN and CDR2 SVGIG (reference sequence). V was trimmed by 4 bases and J by 6 bases, leaving 13 bases between them. The CDR3 spans 13 residues. CDR3 residues: CAWTAGEFQPQHF. The CDR3 region has the DNA TGTGCCTGGACTGCAGGGGAATTTCAGCCCCAGCATTTT.

V is TRBV30 and J is TRBJ1-3, with a tentative D call TRBD1 (6 bases). Germline-derived CDR1 and CDR2 are GTSNPN and SVGIG (reference sequence). V lost 0 bases and J lost 3, with 12 bases in between. This CDR3 contains 15 residues. In nucleotides, the CDR3 is TGTGCCTGGAGTGTACTGGACAGCCTTGGAAACACCATATATTTT. Translated, it gives CAWSVLDSLGNTIYF.

Written as DNA, the CDR3 is TGTGCCAGCAGCTTAACCGCTACTAGCACAGATACGCAGTATTTT. Encoded protein: CASSLTATSTDTQYF. The chain joins TRBV7-9 to TRBJ2-3; no clear D gene. CDR3 size: 15 residues. Germline V gives CDR1 SEHNR, CDR2 FQNEAQ (reference sequence). V was pared by 2 bases and J by 0 bases, with 9 bases between. Together with reference TRBV7-9 and TRBJ2-3, the CDR3 gives the full variable domain: DTGVSQNPRHKITKRGQNVTFRCDPISEHNRLYWYRQTLGQGPEFLTYFQNEAQLEKSRLLSDRFSAERPKGSFSTLEIQRTEQGDSAMYLCASSLTATSTDTQYFGPGTRLTVL.

The V call is TRBV3-1, the J call TRBJ2-5; D not certain. Germline loops: CDR1 LGHDT, CDR2 YNNKEL (reference sequence). Trimming took 1 base from V and 1 from J, leaving 7 bases between them. This CDR3 has 14 residues. The CDR3 DNA reads TGTGCCAGCAGCCAAGGACATTTCCAAGAGACCCAGTACTTC. Its protein product is CASSQGHFQETQYF.

This chain uses TRBV29-1 with TRBJ1-1; TRBD1 is a possible D gene (5 bases). Trimming took 6 bases from V and 6 from J, leaving 14 bases between them. The CDR3 spans 12 residues. Looked up from germline, CDR1 is SQVTM and CDR2 is ANQGSEA. Here the CDR3 reads CSVHLGGAEAFF. The CDR3 nucleotides read TGCAGCGTCCACCTGGGGGGGGCTGAAGCTTTCTTT.

The V and J genes are TRBV9 and TRBJ2-3; no reliable D call. V dropped 2 bases and J dropped 4 bases, with 8 bases sitting between them. The CDR3 has 13 residues. The germline gives CDR1 SGDLS, CDR2 YYNGEE. The CDR3 spells CASSVTQADTQYF. CDR3 bases: TGTGCCAGCAGCGTTACTCAAGCAGATACGCAGTATTTT. Full variable domain (outside the CDR3, taken from reference TRBV9 and TRBJ2-3): DSGVTQTPKHLITATGQRVTLRCSPRSGDLSVYWYQQSLDQGLQFLIQYYNGEERAKGNILERFSAQQFPDLHSELNLSSLELGDSALYFCASSVTQADTQYFGPGTRLTVL.

V gene TRBV5-1 combines with J gene TRBJ2-7; D is possibly TRBD2 (6 bases). This CDR3 is built from 17 residues. CDR1 and CDR2 (germline): SGHRS, YFSETQ. Trimming shortened V by 3 bases and J by 5 bases, and 24 bases separated the two germline ends. The CDR3 here is CASSSGLWWEESHEQYV. CDR3 DNA sequence: TGCGCCAGCAGCTCCGGGTTGTGGTGGGAGGAATCCCACGAGCAGTACGTC.

The chain carries TRBV6-5 and TRBJ2-3; D gene ambiguous. Per the germline V gene, CDR1 is MNHEY and CDR2 is SVGAGI. With 5 bases removed from V and 2 bases from J, the gap between germline ends came to 11 bases. The CDR3 totals 14 residues. The CDR3: CASSTPGYTDTQYF. The CDR3 DNA is TGTGCCAGCAGTACCCCCGGGTACACAGATACGCAGTATTTT.

The genes are TRBV3-1 and TRBJ2-2; TRBD1 matches at 7 bases. This CDR3 has 13 residues. Unmatched junction bases numbered 3, after V lost 4 bases and J lost 7 bases. Looked up from germline, CDR1 is LGHDT and CDR2 is YNNKEL (reference sequence). As DNA, the CDR3 is TGTGCCAGCAGCCGAGACAGGGTCGGGGAGCTGTTTTTT. Protein sequence: CASSRDRVGELFF. The entire variable domain, with the rest obtained from reference TRBV3-1 and TRBJ2-2, is as follows: DTAVSQTPKYLVTQMGNDKSIKCEQNLGHDTMYWYKQDSKKFLKIMFSYNNKELIINETVPNRFSPKSPDKAHLNLHINSLELGDSAVYFCASSRDRVGELFFGEGSRLTVL.

The rearrangement uses TRBV20-1 and TRBJ1-3, with D unresolved. Germline CDR1 is DFQATT and CDR2 is SNEGSKA (reference sequence). This CDR3 contains 13 residues. V was pared by 3 bases and J by 8 bases, with 14 bases between. Written as DNA, the CDR3 is TGCAGTGCTAGCGCTGGGTATGGTGACACCATATATTTT. Translating gives CSASAGYGDTIYF.

The chain links TRBV29-1 to TRBJ1-4; 7 bases map to TRBD1. The CDR3 loop spans 11 amino acids. The V gene's germline CDR1 is SQVTM and CDR2 ANQGSEA. Unmatched junction bases numbered 2, after V lost 5 bases and J lost 8 bases. For the CDR3, the DNA is TGCAGCGTTCGGGGACAGGAAAAACTGTTTTTT. Its translation is CSVRGQEKLFF.

This rearrangement joins TRBV12-3 or TRBV12-4 to TRBJ2-7; 9 bases align to TRBD1. J was trimmed by 2 bases and V by 3 bases; bases with no gene match: 2. The CDR3 sequence is 14 residues long. CDR3 in DNA: TGTGCCAGCAGTTTGGGGACAGGGACCTACGAGCAGTACTTC. The encoded protein is CASSLGTGTYEQYF.

The chain uses TRBV7-2 and TRBJ2-5, with 12 bases that match TRBD2. V was pared by 5 bases and J by 1 base, with 5 bases of the junction left unmatched. This CDR3 has 16 amino acids. Germline CDR1 SGHTA, CDR2 FQGNSA. Here the CDR3 reads CASSAGTSGPQETQYF. For the CDR3, the DNA is TGTGCCAGCAGCGCCGGGACTAGCGGGCCCCAAGAGACCCAGTACTTC.

The chain is built from TRBV12-3 or TRBV12-4 and TRBJ2-1; the D gene is possibly TRBD2 (5 bases). The CDR3 sequence is 13 residues long. Trimming stripped 4 bases from V and 10 bases from J, with 14 bases between. In DNA, the CDR3 is TGTGCCAGCAGTTCCGGACCCTCGGGAGAGCAGTTCTTC. Amino acids: CASSSGPSGEQFF.

This clonotype was seen just once. V is TRBV28 and J is TRBJ2-1, with 9 bases that match TRBD1. CDR1 and CDR2 (germline): MDHEN, SYDVKM. The trim removed 6 bases at V and 7 bases at J, leaving 7 bases unmatched. The length of the CDR3 is 14 residues. The CDR3: CASRTGGARNEQFF. DNA for the CDR3: TGTGCCAGCAGAACAGGGGGCGCGCGAAATGAGCAGTTCTTC.

The chain's CDR3 is CAWAWGDGGGYTF. The CDR3, as DNA: TGTGCCTGGGCCTGGGGGGACGGCGGAGGCTACACCTTC. The J gene is TRBJ1-2, the V gene TRBV30; a weak D match, TRBD1 (5 bases). Germline V CDR1 and CDR2: GTSNPN, SVGIG (reference sequence). This CDR3 contains 13 residues. V gave up 5 bases and J gave up 8 bases, with 18 bases separating them.

This chain joins TRBV4-2 and TRBJ1-2; 11 nucleotides align to TRBD1. The length of the CDR3 is 19 residues. Looked up from germline, CDR1 is LGHNA and CDR2 is YNFKEQ. V was pared by 0 bases and J by 0 bases, with 9 bases of the junction left unmatched. CDR3 nucleotide sequence: TGTGCCAGCAGCCAAGAAGGACAGGGGGCGGCCCTAACTAACTATGGCTACACCTTC. Translated, it gives CASSQEGQGAALTNYGYTF.

This rearrangement joins TRBV12-3 or TRBV12-4 to TRBJ2-7; D ambiguous. This CDR3 has 16 residues. Trimming shortened V by 0 bases and J by 2 bases, and 14 bases separated the two germline ends. The CDR3 loop is CASSLAPLAATYEQYF. The CDR3 nucleotides are TGTGCCAGCAGTTTAGCGCCTCTGGCGGCGACCTACGAGCAGTACTTC.